The subject of this entry is one T cell receptor beta chain. Single viable CD3+CD4+CD8-CD45RO+ cells were sorted as the memory CD4+ T cells. Assay: immunoSEQ multiplex PCR; the TCRdb copy retains only in-frame clones and omits some. Of about 52,000 clones listed, about 86% were seen once; the top ten hold approximately 1.9%. This record belongs to a study of memory CD4+ T cells and cytomegalovirus serostatus. Trimming pared 2 bases from V and 0 bases from J, leaving 11 bases between. The CDR3 covers 16 residues. The germline V gene encodes CDR1 MDHEN and CDR2 SYDVKM. The source is an adult in good health and CMV-seropositive. J is TRBJ1-3 and V is TRBV28; D might be TRBD1 (6 bases). Sequenced material: memory CD4+ T cells from blood. The CDR3 DNA follows: TGTGCCAGCAGTTTAGGCGGCAGGGGCTCTGGAAACACCATATATTTT. This translates into CASSLGGRGSGNTIYF.